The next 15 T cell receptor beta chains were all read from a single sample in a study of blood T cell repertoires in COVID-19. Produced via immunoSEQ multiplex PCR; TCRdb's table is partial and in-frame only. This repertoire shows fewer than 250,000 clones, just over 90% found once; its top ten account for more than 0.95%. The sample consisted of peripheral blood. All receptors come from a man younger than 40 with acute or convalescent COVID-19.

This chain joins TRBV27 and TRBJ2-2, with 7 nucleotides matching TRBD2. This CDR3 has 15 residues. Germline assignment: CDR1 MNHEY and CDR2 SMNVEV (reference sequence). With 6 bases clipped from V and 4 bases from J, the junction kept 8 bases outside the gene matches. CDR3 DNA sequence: TGTGCCAGCAGGGGAGAGGGACTACTCACCGGGGAGCTGTTTTTT. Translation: CASRGEGLLTGELFF.

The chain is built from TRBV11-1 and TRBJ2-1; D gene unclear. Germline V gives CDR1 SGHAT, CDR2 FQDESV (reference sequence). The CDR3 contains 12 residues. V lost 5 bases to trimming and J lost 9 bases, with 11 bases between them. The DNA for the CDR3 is TGTGCCAGCAGCCCGGTACGTCCTGAGCAGTTCTTC. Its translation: CASSPVRPEQFF. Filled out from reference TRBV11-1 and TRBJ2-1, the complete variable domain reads EAEVAQSPRYKITEKSQAVAFWCDPISGHATLYWYRQILGQGPELLVQFQDESVVDDSQLPKDRFSAERLKGVDSTLKIQPAELGDSAMYLCASSPVRPEQFFGPGTRLTVL.

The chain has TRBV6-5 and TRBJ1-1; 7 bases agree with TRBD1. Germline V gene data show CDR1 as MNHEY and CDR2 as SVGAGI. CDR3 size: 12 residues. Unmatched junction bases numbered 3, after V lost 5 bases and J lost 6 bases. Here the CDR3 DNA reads TGTGCCAGCAGTCCCACAGGGGCTGAAGCTTTCTTT. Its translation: CASSPTGAEAFF.

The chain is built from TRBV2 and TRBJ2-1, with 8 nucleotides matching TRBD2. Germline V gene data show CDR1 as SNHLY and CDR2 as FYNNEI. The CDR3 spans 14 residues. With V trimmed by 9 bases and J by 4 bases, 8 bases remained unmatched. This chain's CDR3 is CASHSGKEYNEQFF. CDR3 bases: TGTGCCAGTCATAGCGGGAAAGAATACAATGAGCAGTTCTTC.

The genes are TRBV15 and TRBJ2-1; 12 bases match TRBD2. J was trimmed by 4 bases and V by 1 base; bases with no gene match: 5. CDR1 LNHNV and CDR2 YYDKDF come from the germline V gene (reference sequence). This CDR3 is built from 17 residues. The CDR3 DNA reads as TGTGCCACCAGCAGAGCTCGACTAGCGGGGGATTACAATGAGCAGTTCTTC. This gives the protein CATSRARLAGDYNEQFF.

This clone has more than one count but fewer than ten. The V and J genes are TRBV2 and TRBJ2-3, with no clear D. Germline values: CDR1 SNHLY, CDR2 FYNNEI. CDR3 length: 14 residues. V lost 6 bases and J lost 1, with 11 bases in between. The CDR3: CASSEAYGTDTQYF. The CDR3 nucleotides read TGTGCCAGCAGCGAGGCCTACGGCACAGATACGCAGTATTTT.

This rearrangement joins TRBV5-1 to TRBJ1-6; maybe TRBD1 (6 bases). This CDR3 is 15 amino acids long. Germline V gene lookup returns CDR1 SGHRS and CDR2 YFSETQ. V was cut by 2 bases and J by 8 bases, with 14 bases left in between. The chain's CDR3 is CASSLKTGMDSPLHF. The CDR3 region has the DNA TGCGCCAGCAGCTTAAAGACAGGCATGGATTCACCCCTCCACTTT. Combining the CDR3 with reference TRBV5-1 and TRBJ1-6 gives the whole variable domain KAGVTQTPRYLIKTRGQQVTLSCSPISGHRSVSWYQQTPGQGLQFLFEYFSETQRNKGNFPGRFSGRQFSNSRSEMNVSTLELGDSALYLCASSLKTGMDSPLHFGNGTRLTVT.

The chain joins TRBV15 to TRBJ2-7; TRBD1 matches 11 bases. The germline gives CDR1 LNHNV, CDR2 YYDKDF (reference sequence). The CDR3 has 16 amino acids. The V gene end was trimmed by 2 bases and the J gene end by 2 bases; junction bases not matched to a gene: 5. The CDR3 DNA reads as TGTGCCACCAGCAGACCCGGGACAGGGGGGGCCTACGAGCAGTACTTC. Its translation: CATSRPGTGGAYEQYF.

The CDR3 sequence: CASSLRGAKEQYF. The CDR3 DNA reads TGTGCCAGCAGCTTGCGGGGGGCGAAGGAGCAGTACTTC. This sequence joins TRBV5-6 and TRBJ2-7; D is possibly TRBD2 (7 bases). Trimming pared 1 base from V and 7 bases from J, leaving 12 bases between. Germline V lookup: CDR1 SGHDT, CDR2 YYEEEE. This CDR3 is built from 13 residues.

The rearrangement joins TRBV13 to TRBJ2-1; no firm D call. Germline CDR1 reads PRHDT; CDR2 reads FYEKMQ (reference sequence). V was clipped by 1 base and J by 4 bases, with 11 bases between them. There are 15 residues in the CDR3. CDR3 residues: CASSLDLVVYNEQFF. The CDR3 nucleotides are TGTGCCAGCAGCTTAGACTTAGTAGTTTACAATGAGCAGTTCTTC.

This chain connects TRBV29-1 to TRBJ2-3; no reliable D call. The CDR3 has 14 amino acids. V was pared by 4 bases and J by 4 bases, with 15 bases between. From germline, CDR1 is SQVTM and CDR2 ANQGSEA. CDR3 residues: CSVGPRQPADTQYF. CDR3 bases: TGCAGCGTTGGACCGAGACAACCCGCAGATACGCAGTATTTT.

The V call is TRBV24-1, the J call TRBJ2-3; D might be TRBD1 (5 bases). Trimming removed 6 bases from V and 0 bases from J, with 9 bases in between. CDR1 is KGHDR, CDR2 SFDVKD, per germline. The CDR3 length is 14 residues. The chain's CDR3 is CATSSRGSTDTQYF. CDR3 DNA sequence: TGTGCCACCAGTTCTAGGGGTAGCACAGATACGCAGTATTTT.

The CDR3 nucleotides are TGCGCCAGCAGGGGACTAGCGGGAGTGTCGACCCAAGAGACCCAGTACTTC. Amino acids: CASRGLAGVSTQETQYF. The gene calls are TRBV5-1 and TRBJ2-5, with TRBD2 identical over 14 bases. V lost 5 bases to trimming and J lost 1 base; unmatched junction nucleotides: 7. Looked up from germline, CDR1 is SGHRS and CDR2 is YFSETQ. The CDR3 consists of 17 residues.

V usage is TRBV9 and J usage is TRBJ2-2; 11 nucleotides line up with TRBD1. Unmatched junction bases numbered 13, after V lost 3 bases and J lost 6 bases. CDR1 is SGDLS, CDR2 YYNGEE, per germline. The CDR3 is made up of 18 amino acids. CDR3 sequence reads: CASSASPGGTGGSGELFF. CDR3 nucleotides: TGTGCCAGCAGCGCTTCCCCGGGGGGGACAGGGGGATCCGGGGAGCTGTTTTTT. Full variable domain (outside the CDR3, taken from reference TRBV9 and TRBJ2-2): DSGVTQTPKHLITATGQRVTLRCSPRSGDLSVYWYQQSLDQGLQFLIQYYNGEERAKGNILERFSAQQFPDLHSELNLSSLELGDSALYFCASSASPGGTGGSGELFFGEGSRLTVL.

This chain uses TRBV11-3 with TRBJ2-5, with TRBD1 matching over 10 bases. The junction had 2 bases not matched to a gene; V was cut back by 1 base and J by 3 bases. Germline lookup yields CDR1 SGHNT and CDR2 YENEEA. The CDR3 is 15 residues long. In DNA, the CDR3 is TGTGCCAGCAGCTTAGGACAGGGGGCCGAAGAGACCCAGTACTTC. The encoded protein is CASSLGQGAEETQYF.